The sequence of this TCR beta chain was determined in a study of siplizumab effects on memory and regulatory T cells. This clone has a single count. Assay: immunoSEQ multiplex PCR; the TCRdb copy retains only in-frame clones and omits some. This table holds just under 85,000 clones, about 91% found once. The material sequenced was Tregs sorted from blood. The sequence was obtained from a human donor in good health.

Here the CDR3 DNA reads TGTGCCAGCAGCTCTTCCGTTGCTCCGGTCGTTTTCTTT. It codes for CASSSSVAPVVFF. The chain couples TRBV7-9 to TRBJ1-1; D is undetermined. The CDR3 consists of 13 residues. V gave up 4 bases and J gave up 13 bases, with 19 bases separating them. Per the germline V gene, CDR1 is SEHNR and CDR2 is FQNEAQ (reference sequence).